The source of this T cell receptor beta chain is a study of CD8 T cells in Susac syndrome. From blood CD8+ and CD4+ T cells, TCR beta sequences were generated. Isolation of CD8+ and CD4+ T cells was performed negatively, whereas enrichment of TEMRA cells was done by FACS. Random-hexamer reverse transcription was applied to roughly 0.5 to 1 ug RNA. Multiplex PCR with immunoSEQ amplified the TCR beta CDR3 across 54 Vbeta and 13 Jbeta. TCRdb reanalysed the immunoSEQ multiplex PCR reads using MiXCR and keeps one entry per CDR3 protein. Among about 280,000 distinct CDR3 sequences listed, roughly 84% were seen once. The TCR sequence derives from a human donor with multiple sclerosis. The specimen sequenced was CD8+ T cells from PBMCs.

CDR3 protein: CASSFPTAGFYGYTF. CDR3 DNA sequence: TGTGCCAGCAGCTTCCCGACGGCGGGGTTCTATGGCTACACCTTC. The rearrangement links TRBV5-6 to TRBJ1-2; D call uncertain. V lost 2 bases to trimming and J lost 4 bases, with 15 bases between them. The CDR3 loop spans 15 amino acids. Per germline, CDR1 SGHDT and CDR2 YYEEEE.